Here is one T cell receptor beta chain with its context. This sample was taken from a study of blood T cell repertoires in COVID-19. The CDR3 covers 14 residues. The germline V and J ends were trimmed by 3 bases and 4 bases, with 10 bases remaining between them. Germline V gene sequence: CDR1 LGHNT, CDR2 FRNRAP. The table came from immunoSEQ multiplex PCR; TCRdb's copy has only in-frame clones and leaves some out. The sample holds around 130,000 clones, approximately 80% seen once. The clonotype originates from a woman between 55 and 75 years old with acute or convalescent COVID-19. V gene TRBV12-5 combines with J gene TRBJ1-3; no clear D. Sequenced sample: peripheral blood. CDR3 in DNA: TGTGCTAGTGGTTTTCCGGGGTCAGGAAACACCATATATTTT. Protein product: CASGFPGSGNTIYF. Based on the CDR3 plus reference TRBV12-5 and TRBJ1-3, the full variable domain is DARVTQTPRHKVTEMGQEVTMRCQPILGHNTVFWYRQTMMQGLELLAYFRNRAPLDDSGMPKDRFSAEMPDATLATLKIQPSEPRDSAVYFCASGFPGSGNTIYFGEGSWLTVV.